The 16 T cell receptor beta chains presented below share a single source sample, sequenced in a study of OX40 agonist ivuxolimab in advanced cancers. Data came from immunoSEQ multiplex PCR; TCRdb stores just in-frame clones and leaves some out. The table has fewer than 100,000 clones, more than 75% seen once. The material was CD4+ or CD8+ T cells sorted from blood, obtained in a trial of the OX40 agonist ivuxolimab. These receptors were obtained from an adult with an advanced solid tumor such as melanoma, head and neck, liver or kidney cancer.

This clone was counted only a few times. V usage is TRBV7-2 and J usage is TRBJ1-1, with D possibly being TRBD1 (5 bases). V was pared by 5 bases and J by 1 base, with 14 bases between. The germline V gene encodes CDR1 SGHTA and CDR2 FQGNSA. The CDR3 is made up of 15 amino acids. The CDR3 DNA reads TGTGCCAGCAGCCCCATCAGGGTAAAGAACACTGAAGCTTTCTTT. Amino acids: CASSPIRVKNTEAFF.

The genes are TRBV5-1 and TRBJ1-2, with 9 bases matching TRBD1. With V trimmed by 7 bases and J by 8 bases, 15 bases remained unmatched. The CDR3 covers 15 residues. Germline lookup yields CDR1 SGHRS and CDR2 YFSETQ. CDR3 nucleotides: TGCGCCAGCGAAAAGGAAGGGACAGGGCAAGGGGGCTACACCTTC. Translation: CASEKEGTGQGGYTF. Full variable domain (missing parts from reference TRBV5-1 and TRBJ1-2): KAGVTQTPRYLIKTRGQQVTLSCSPISGHRSVSWYQQTPGQGLQFLFEYFSETQRNKGNFPGRFSGRQFSNSRSEMNVSTLELGDSALYLCASEKEGTGQGGYTFGSGTRLTVV.

In its sample, this clone was seen once. The gene calls are TRBV9 and TRBJ2-2; D tentatively reads TRBD1 or TRBD2 (5 bases each). This CDR3 is 16 amino acids long. Trimming shortened V by 1 base and J by 2 bases, and 12 bases separated the two germline ends. Germline CDR1 SGDLS, CDR2 YYNGEE. The CDR3 bases are TGTGCCAGCAGCGTATTAGGGACGGTAAACACCGGGGAGCTGTTTTTT. Protein product: CASSVLGTVNTGELFF. Full variable domain (outside the CDR3, taken from reference TRBV9 and TRBJ2-2): DSGVTQTPKHLITATGQRVTLRCSPRSGDLSVYWYQQSLDQGLQFLIQYYNGEERAKGNILERFSAQQFPDLHSELNLSSLELGDSALYFCASSVLGTVNTGELFFGEGSRLTVL.

V usage is TRBV27 and J usage is TRBJ1-2; 7 bases map to TRBD1. This CDR3 is 13 amino acids long. V shed 6 bases, J shed 6 bases, and the junction held 7 bases outside the gene matches. Germline CDR1 MNHEY, CDR2 SMNVEV (reference sequence). The CDR3: CASSPDRVNGYTF. CDR3 coding DNA: TGTGCCAGCAGCCCAGACAGGGTGAATGGCTACACCTTC.

This clone has only one observation. V and J are TRBV19 and TRBJ1-1; 7 bases align to TRBD1. Losses at the gene ends were 5 bases for V and 2 bases for J; bases not matched to a gene: 11. CDR1 is LNHDA and CDR2 is SQIVND in the germline V gene (reference sequence). The CDR3 length is 16 residues. This CDR3 reads CASSAPPGQINTEAFF. CDR3 DNA sequence: TGTGCCAGTAGTGCCCCACCGGGACAGATAAACACTGAAGCTTTCTTT.

The rearrangement uses TRBV7-2 and TRBJ2-3; TRBD2 matches at 7 bases. Germline V gene data show CDR1 as SGHTA and CDR2 as FQGNSA. Losses at the gene ends were 5 bases for V and 2 bases for J; bases not matched to a gene: 10. This CDR3 is built from 16 residues. CDR3 nucleotide sequence: TGTGCCAGCAGCCCCTCCCGAGCGGGGCTCACAGATACGCAGTATTTT. Protein product: CASSPSRAGLTDTQYF.

The J gene is TRBJ2-7, the V gene TRBV5-8; D is unresolved. Germline V CDR1 and CDR2: SGHTS, YDEGEE. The CDR3 spans 13 residues. The ends were cut back, 3 bases at V and 2 bases at J, with 9 bases in the middle. CDR3 bases: TGTGCCAGCAGCTCGGACGACCCCTACGAGCAGTACTTC. It encodes CASSSDDPYEQYF.

V is TRBV6-6 and J is TRBJ1-1, with a tentative D call TRBD1 (5 bases). The V end lost 5 bases, the J end lost 1 base, and 17 bases lay between the germline ends. Germline loops: CDR1 MNHNY, CDR2 SVGAGI (reference sequence). CDR3 size: 16 residues. The CDR3 loop reads CASSHTPGTGNTEAFF. The CDR3 DNA is TGTGCCAGCAGTCACACTCCCGGGACGGGGAACACTGAAGCTTTCTTT.

This chain connects TRBV6-5 to TRBJ2-5, with D perhaps TRBD2 (6 bases). With 4 bases removed from V and 1 base from J, the gap between germline ends came to 13 bases. CDR1 and CDR2 (germline): MNHEY, SVGAGI. The length of the CDR3 is 15 residues. This CDR3 reads CASSWGGMPQETQYF. The CDR3 DNA reads as TGTGCCAGCAGTTGGGGAGGTATGCCCCAAGAGACCCAGTACTTC.

The count of this clone is one. This sequence joins TRBV6-1 and TRBJ2-3; 7 positions match TRBD1. CDR3 size: 14 residues. J gave up 1 base and V 11 bases, and 9 bases lay outside the gene matches. The germline V gene encodes CDR1 MNHNS and CDR2 SASEGT. The CDR3 loop is CAATGALGTDTQYF. CDR3 DNA sequence: TGTGCCGCTACAGGGGCGCTGGGCACAGATACGCAGTATTTT.

The rearrangement joins TRBV7-8 to TRBJ1-5; D may be TRBD1 (6 bases). Germline V lookup: CDR1 SGHVS, CDR2 FQNEAQ. This CDR3 has 17 amino acids. Trimming pared 5 bases from V and 0 bases from J, leaving 17 bases between. The CDR3 reads CASSPHPGTISNQPQHF. Here the CDR3 DNA reads TGTGCCAGCAGCCCGCACCCCGGGACAATTAGCAATCAGCCCCAGCATTTT. Using reference TRBV7-8 and TRBJ1-5 for the parts outside the CDR3, the full variable domain is GAGVSQSPRYKVAKRGQDVALRCDPISGHVSLFWYQQALGQGPEFLTYFQNEAQLDKSGLPSDRFFAERPEGSVSTLKIQRTQQEDSAVYLCASSPHPGTISNQPQHFGDGTRLSIL.

V is TRBV2 and J is TRBJ2-2; 9 positions agree with TRBD1. V lost 7 bases to trimming and J lost 6 bases; unmatched junction nucleotides: 3. The CDR3 consists of 13 residues. Per the germline V gene, CDR1 is SNHLY and CDR2 is FYNNEI. The CDR3 region has the DNA TGTGCCAGCATTAGACAGGGGGCCGGGGAGCTGTTTTTT. Translation gives CASIRQGAGELFF. Using reference TRBV2 and TRBJ2-2 for the parts outside the CDR3, the full variable domain is EPEVTQTPSHQVTQMGQEVILRCVPISNHLYFYWYRQILGQKVEFLVSFYNNEISEKSEIFDDQFSVERPDGSNFTLKIRSTKLEDSAMYFCASIRQGAGELFFGEGSRLTVL.

The gene calls are TRBV15 and TRBJ2-6; a possible D gene is TRBD1 (6 bases). The V and J ends lost 3 bases and 2 bases respectively, with 14 bases between them. Germline V gene lookup returns CDR1 LNHNV and CDR2 YYDKDF (reference sequence). The CDR3 loop spans 17 amino acids. The CDR3 region is CATSRKTGSAGANVLTF. As DNA, the CDR3 is TGTGCCACCAGCAGGAAAACAGGGTCCGCTGGGGCCAACGTCCTGACTTTC.

The V and J genes are TRBV9 and TRBJ2-1; D possibly corresponds to TRBD2 (5 bases). Germline CDR1 reads SGDLS; CDR2 reads YYNGEE. The CDR3 covers 14 residues. Trimming took 0 bases from V and 10 from J, leaving 14 bases between them. The CDR3 reads CASSVDPDGGEQFF. CDR3 DNA sequence: TGTGCCAGCAGCGTAGACCCGGACGGCGGGGAGCAGTTCTTC.

The rearrangement uses TRBV11-2 and TRBJ2-7, with D unresolved. Germline assignment: CDR1 SGHAT and CDR2 FQNNGV. The CDR3 length is 16 residues. Trimming pared 2 bases from V and 6 bases from J, leaving 20 bases between. The CDR3 sequence is CASSLTSSTSNIEQYF. CDR3 in DNA: TGTGCCAGCAGCTTAACCTCGTCGACGAGCAACATCGAGCAGTACTTC.

V usage is TRBV5-6 and J usage is TRBJ2-3; tentatively, D is TRBD2 (5 bases). Germline V lookup: CDR1 SGHDT, CDR2 YYEEEE. The CDR3 has 13 residues. Trimming cost V 0 bases and J 4 bases, with 6 bases left between them. The CDR3 here is CASSLAGADTQYF. CDR3 nucleotide sequence: TGTGCCAGCAGCTTGGCCGGGGCAGATACGCAGTATTTT.